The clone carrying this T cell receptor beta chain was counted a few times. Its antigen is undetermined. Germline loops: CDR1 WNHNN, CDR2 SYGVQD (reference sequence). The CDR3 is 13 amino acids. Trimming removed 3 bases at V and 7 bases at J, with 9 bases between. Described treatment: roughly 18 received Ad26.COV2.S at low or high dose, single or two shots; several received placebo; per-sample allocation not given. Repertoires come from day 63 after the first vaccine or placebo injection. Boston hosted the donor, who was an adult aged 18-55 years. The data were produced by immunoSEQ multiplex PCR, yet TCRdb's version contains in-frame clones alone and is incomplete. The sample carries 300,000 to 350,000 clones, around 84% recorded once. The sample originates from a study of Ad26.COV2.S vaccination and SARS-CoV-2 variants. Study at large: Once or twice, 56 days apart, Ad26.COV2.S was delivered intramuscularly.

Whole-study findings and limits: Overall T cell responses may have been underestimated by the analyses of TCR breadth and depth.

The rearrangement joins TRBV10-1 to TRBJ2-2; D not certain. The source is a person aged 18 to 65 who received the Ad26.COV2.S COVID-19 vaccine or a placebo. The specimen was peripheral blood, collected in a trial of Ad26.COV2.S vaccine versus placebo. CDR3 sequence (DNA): TGCGCCAGCAGTGACTCGAGAGGCGGGGAGCTGTTTTTT. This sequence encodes CASSDSRGGELFF.